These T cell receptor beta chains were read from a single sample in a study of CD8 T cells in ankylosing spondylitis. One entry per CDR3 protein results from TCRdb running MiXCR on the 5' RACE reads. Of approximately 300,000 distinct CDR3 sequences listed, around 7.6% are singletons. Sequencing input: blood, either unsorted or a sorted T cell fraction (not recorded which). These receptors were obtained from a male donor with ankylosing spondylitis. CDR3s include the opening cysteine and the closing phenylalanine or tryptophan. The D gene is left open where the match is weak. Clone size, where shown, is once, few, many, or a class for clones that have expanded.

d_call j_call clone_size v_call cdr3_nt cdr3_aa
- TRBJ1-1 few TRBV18 TGTGCCAGCTCACCGCGAGGGTGGACTGAAGCTTTCTTT CASSPRGWTEAFF
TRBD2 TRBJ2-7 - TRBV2 TGTGCCAGCAGTGTTCTAGCGGGGTACGAGCAGTACTTC CASSVLAGYEQYF
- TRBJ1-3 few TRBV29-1 TGCAGCGTTGCAGACACCAACTCTGGAAACACCATATATTTT CSVADTNSGNTIYF
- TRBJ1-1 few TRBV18 TGTGCCAGCTCACCTCGACAGACGGGGGAACACACTGAAGCTTTCTTT CASSPRQTGEHTEAFF
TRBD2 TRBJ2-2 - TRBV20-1 TGCAGTGCAGCTCCTTCGGGACTAGCGGGAGTGGCCGGGGAGCTGTTTTTT CSAAPSGLAGVAGELFF
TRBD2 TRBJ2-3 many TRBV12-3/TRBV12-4 TGTGCCAGCAGTTCCGGGACTAGCGGGAGGGATACGCAGTATTTT CASSSGTSGRDTQYF
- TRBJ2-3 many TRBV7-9 TGTGCCAGCATCCAGAGGGGGGGAGGGTCGAATACGCAGTATTTT CASIQRGGGSNTQYF
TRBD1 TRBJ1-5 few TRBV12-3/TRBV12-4 TGTGCCAGCAGACAGACAGGGGGATTCAATCAGCCCCAGCATTTT CASRQTGGFNQPQHF
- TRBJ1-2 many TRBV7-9 TGTGCCAGCAGCTCTACAGGGTATGGCTACACCTTC CASSSTGYGYTF
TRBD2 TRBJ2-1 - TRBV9 TGTGCCAGCAGCGTACAAGCGGGAGACGTCGGTGAGCAGTTCTTC CASSVQAGDVGEQFF
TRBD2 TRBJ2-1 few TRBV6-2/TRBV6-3 TGTGCCAGCAGTTCTACCCTGGCGGGAGGGCCAGGCAATGAGCAGTTCTTC CASSSTLAGGPGNEQFF
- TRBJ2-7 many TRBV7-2 TGTGCCAGCAGCCGGACCCGGGCCTACGAGCAGTACTTC CASSRTRAYEQYF
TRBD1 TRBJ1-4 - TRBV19 TGTGCCAGTACAAGCAGGGGGGCTAATGAAAAACTGTTTTTT CASTSRGANEKLFF
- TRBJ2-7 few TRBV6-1 TGTGCCAGCAGCCCCGGCCAGACGCGCAGCTCCTACGAGCAGTACTTC CASSPGQTRSSYEQYF
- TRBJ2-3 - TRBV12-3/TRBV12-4 TGTGCCAGCGCTGAGGGAGTGGGAGATACGCAGTATTTT CASAEGVGDTQYF
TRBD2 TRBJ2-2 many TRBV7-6 TGTGCCAGCAGACCACGGTGGCAGCGGGAGACTACCGGGGAGCTGTTTTTT CASRPRWQRETTGELFF
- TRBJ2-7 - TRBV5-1 TGCGCCAGCAGCGACCCCGGGGGCGCCGAGCAGTACTTC CASSDPGGAEQYF
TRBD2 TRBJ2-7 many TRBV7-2 TGTGCCAGCAGCTTAGAGCCTAGCGGGAGGTCCTACGAGCAGTACTTC CASSLEPSGRSYEQYF
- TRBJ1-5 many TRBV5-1 TGCGCCAGCAGGTTAGGTTCCGGGGGCAATCAGCCCCAGCATTTT CASRLGSGGNQPQHF
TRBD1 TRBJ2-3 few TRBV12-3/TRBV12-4 TGTGCCATCAGGGGGAACTTGCTCACAGATACGCAGTATTTT CAIRGNLLTDTQYF
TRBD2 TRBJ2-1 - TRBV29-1 TGCAGCGTGGGGACTATGTCCTACAATGAGCAGTTCTTC CSVGTMSYNEQFF
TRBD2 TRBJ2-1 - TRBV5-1 TGCGCCAGCAGCTTGGGGGTAGCGGGAGGATACAATGAGCAGTTCTTC CASSLGVAGGYNEQFF
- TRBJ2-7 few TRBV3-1 TGTGCCAGCAGCCAATCGGACACGGGAACCTGGGAGCAGTACTTC CASSQSDTGTWEQYF
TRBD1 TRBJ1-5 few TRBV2 TGTGCCAGCAGTCGAAGGTTGGCAGGGGGGGACCAGCCCCAGCATTTT CASSRRLAGGDQPQHF
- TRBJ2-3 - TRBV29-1 TGCAGCGCCGGAGCGGCAGGGTCTCCAGATACGCAGTATTTT CSAGAAGSPDTQYF
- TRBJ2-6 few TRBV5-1 TGCGCCAGCGGACCCGATCCCGGGGCCAACGTCCTGACTTTC CASGPDPGANVLTF
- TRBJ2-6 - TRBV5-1 TGCGCCAGCAGCTTGGTTCCCCCTGGGGCCAACGTCCTGACTTTC CASSLVPPGANVLTF
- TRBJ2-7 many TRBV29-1 TGCAGCGTGGAAGGACCAGCGGAGGAGCAGTACTTC CSVEGPAEEQYF
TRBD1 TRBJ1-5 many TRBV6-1 TGTGCCAGCAGTGAAGCTAGGACAGGGAACCGACCCCAGCATTTT CASSEARTGNRPQHF
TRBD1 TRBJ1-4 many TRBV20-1 TGCAGTGCTGCGGGACAGCTAAATGAAAAACTGTTTTTT CSAAGQLNEKLFF
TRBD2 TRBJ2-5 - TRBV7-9 TGTGCCAGCAGCTCGACTAGCGGGAGGGCCCTTGTCCGGTTC CASSSTSGRALVRF
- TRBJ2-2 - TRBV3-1 TGTGCCAGCAGCCCCCGGGTGGGGCACACCGGGGAGCTGTTTTTT CASSPRVGHTGELFF
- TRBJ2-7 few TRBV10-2 TGCGCCAGCGTGAGCGCCCTCGGCGAGCAGTACTTC CASVSALGEQYF
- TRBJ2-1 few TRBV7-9 TGTGCCAGCAGCTCCTTACAGGGTAATGACCCGGGTGATGAGCAGTTCTTC CASSSLQGNDPGDEQFF
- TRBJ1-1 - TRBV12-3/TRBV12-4 TGTGCCAGCAGGTTGGGGAGAATGAACACTGAAGCTTTCTTT CASRLGRMNTEAFF
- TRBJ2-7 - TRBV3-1 TGTGCCAGCAGCCAAGACCGGACAGCCTCCTACGAGCAGTACTTC CASSQDRTASYEQYF
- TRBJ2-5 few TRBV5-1 TGCGCCAGCAGCTCCAGAGGGGGAGGCTCGGGGGAGACCCAGTACTTC CASSSRGGGSGETQYF
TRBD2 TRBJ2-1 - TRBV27 TGTGCCAGCAGTTCCCAGGGTGGGCGGGAGCAAAATGAGCAGTTCTTC CASSSQGGREQNEQFF
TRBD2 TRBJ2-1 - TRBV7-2 TGTGCCAGCAGCTTATTTAGCGGGAGAGACTACAATGAGCAGTTCTTC CASSLFSGRDYNEQFF